This TCR beta chain emerged from a study of T cells expressing NK-cell markers. Looking at the study overall: In sorted CD3+CD56+NKG2C+, CD3+CD56+NKG2C- and CD3+CD56-NKG2C+ T cells, TCR beta repertoires were obtained. Findings and caveats of the study: In four donors, these clonotypes also led the CD3+CD56-NKG2C+ fraction. What remained unclear was the HCMV specificity of expanded NKG2C+ T cell clones.

The germline gives CDR1 MGHDK, CDR2 SYGVNS. The CDR3 loop spans 13 amino acids. Researchers built TCR beta cDNA using 5'RACE template switching with UMIs. TCRdb derives one entry per CDR3 protein from the 5' RACE reads, leaving out DNA. This listing includes some 190,000 distinct CDR3 sequences. Turning to this clonotype: Antigen specificity is unknown.

Sequences were obtained from blood T cells: a sorted CD56 or NKG2C T cell subset, CD4+ or CD8+ T cells, or bulk PBMC T cells (not recorded which). J is TRBJ2-7 and V is TRBV25-1; TCRdb names TRBD2, which stays unverified in the absence of DNA. This clonotype was sampled from a man between 18 and 69 years old in good health. CDR3 protein: CASGGGVAGEQYF.